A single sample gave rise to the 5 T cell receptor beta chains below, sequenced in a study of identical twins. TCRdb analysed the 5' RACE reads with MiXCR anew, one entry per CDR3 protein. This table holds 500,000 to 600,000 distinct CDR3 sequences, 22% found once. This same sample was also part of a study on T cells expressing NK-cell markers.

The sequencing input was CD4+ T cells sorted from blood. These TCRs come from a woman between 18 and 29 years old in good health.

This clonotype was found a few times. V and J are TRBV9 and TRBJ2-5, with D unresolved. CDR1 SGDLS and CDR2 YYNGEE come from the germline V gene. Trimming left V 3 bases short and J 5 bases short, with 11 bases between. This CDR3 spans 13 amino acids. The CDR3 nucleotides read TGTGCCAGCAGCGGCCCTTCTACGGAGACCCAGTACTTC. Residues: CASSGPSTETQYF.

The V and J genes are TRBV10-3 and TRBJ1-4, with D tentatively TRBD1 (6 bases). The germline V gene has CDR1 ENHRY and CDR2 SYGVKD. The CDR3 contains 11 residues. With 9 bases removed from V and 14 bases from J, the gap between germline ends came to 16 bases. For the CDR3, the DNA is TGTGCCATTTCTCCGGGACACGAGCTGTTTTTT. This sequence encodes CAISPGHELFF.

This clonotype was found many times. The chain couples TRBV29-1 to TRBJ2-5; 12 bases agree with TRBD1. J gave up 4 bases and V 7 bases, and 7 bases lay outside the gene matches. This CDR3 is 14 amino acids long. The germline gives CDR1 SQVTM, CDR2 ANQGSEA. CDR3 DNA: TGCAGCGCCCTGGGACAGGGGGCGGGAGAGACCCAGTACTTC. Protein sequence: CSALGQGAGETQYF.

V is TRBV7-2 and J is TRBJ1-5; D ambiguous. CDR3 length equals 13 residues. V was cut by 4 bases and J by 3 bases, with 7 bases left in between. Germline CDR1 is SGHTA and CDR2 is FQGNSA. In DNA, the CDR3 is TGTGCCAGCAGCTCAACGAACAATCAGCCCCAGCATTTT. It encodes CASSSTNNQPQHF. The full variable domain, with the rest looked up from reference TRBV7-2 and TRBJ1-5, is GAGVSQSPSNKVTEKGKDVELRCDPISGHTALYWYRQSLGQGLEFLIYFQGNSAPDKSGLPSDRFSAERTGGSVSTLTIQRTQQEDSAVYLCASSSTNNQPQHFGDGTRLSIL.

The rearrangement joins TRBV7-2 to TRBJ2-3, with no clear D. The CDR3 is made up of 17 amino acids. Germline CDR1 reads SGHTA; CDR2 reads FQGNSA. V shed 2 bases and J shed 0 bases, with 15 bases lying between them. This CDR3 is CASSLTNRDGSTDTQYF. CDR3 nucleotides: TGTGCCAGCAGCTTAACGAATAGAGACGGCAGCACAGATACGCAGTATTTT.